These 7 T cell receptor beta chains originate from one sample sequenced in a study of T cells of healthy individuals. TCRdb re-called the 5' RACE reads with MiXCR, one entry per CDR3 protein. This sample has 50,000 to 55,000 distinct CDR3 sequences, with about 15% found just once. These receptors originate from a human donor in good health.

The rearrangement links TRBV20-1 to TRBJ2-1; perhaps TRBD2 as D (6 bases). CDR1 DFQATT and CDR2 SNEGSKA come from the germline V gene (reference sequence). This CDR3 contains 14 residues. Trimming shortened V by 6 bases and J by 5 bases, and 17 bases separated the two germline ends. The DNA of the CDR3 is TGCAGTGCCTCTCTAGCGCTGAAAGACAATGAGCAGTTCTTC. It yields the protein CSASLALKDNEQFF.

This chain joins TRBV20-1 and TRBJ2-2; D is unclear. This CDR3 is 12 amino acids long. Germline assignment: CDR1 DFQATT and CDR2 SNEGSKA (reference sequence). Trimming pared 3 bases from V and 5 bases from J, leaving 7 bases between. The CDR3 bases are TGCAGTGCTAGTTATCGTACCGGGGAGCTGTTTTTT. It yields the protein CSASYRTGELFF.

This clonotype was detected only a few times. The chain employs TRBV18 and TRBJ1-1, with D possibly matching TRBD1 (5 bases). This CDR3 region has 14 residues. Germline values: CDR1 KGHSH, CDR2 LQKENI. With 4 bases removed from V and 1 base from J, the gap between germline ends came to 10 bases. The CDR3 protein is CASSRTGGNTEAFF. In DNA form, the CDR3 reads TGTGCCAGCTCACGCACTGGGGGGAACACTGAAGCTTTCTTT.

The rearrangement joins TRBV19 to TRBJ1-4, with D maybe TRBD1 (5 bases). The length of the CDR3 is 13 residues. Germline CDR1 and CDR2: LNHDA and SQIVND (reference sequence). Trimming stripped 3 bases from V and 7 bases from J, with 9 bases between. The CDR3 nucleotides read TGTGCCAGTAGTATGGGGCGAGGTGAAAAACTGTTTTTT. Its translation is CASSMGRGEKLFF.

This chain links TRBV7-2 with TRBJ2-5; 10 bases agree with TRBD2. This CDR3 region has 15 residues. The V gene's germline CDR1 is SGHTA and CDR2 FQGNSA. V was pared by 5 bases and J by 4 bases, with 7 bases of the junction left unmatched. The CDR3 nucleotides read TGTGCCAGCAGCCCCTCTAGCGGGAGTCGAGAGACCCAGTACTTC. This sequence encodes CASSPSSGSRETQYF. The complete variable domain, with remaining parts taken from reference TRBV7-2 and TRBJ2-5, reads GAGVSQSPSNKVTEKGKDVELRCDPISGHTALYWYRQSLGQGLEFLIYFQGNSAPDKSGLPSDRFSAERTGGSVSTLTIQRTQQEDSAVYLCASSPSSGSRETQYFGPGTRLLVL.

There are many counts of this clonotype. V and J are TRBV27 and TRBJ2-7; a weak D match, TRBD2 (6 bases). Trimming stripped 11 bases from V and 6 bases from J, with 35 bases between. CDR1 is MNHEY and CDR2 is SMNVEV in the germline V gene (reference sequence). CDR3 length: 18 residues. This chain's CDR3 is CAPKPTWEEGVPLGEQYF. CDR3 bases: TGTGCCCCCAAACCAACTTGGGAGGAGGGAGTGCCCCTCGGCGAGCAGTACTTC.

This clonotype has just a few counts. The chain couples TRBV6-6 to TRBJ2-7; D not resolved. V was trimmed by 2 bases and J by 3 bases, leaving 8 bases between them. Germline-derived CDR1 and CDR2 are MNHNY and SVGAGI (reference sequence). The CDR3 sequence is 13 residues long. CDR3 protein: CASSYRRIYEQYF. CDR3 bases: TGTGCCAGCAGTTACCGACGGATCTACGAGCAGTACTTC.